Shown below are 18 T cell receptor beta chains from a single sample sequenced in a study of T cell repertoires in cytomegalovirus infection. Each CDR3 protein is one row after TCRdb ran MiXCR on the reads. The sample carries hundreds of thousands of distinct CDR3 sequences, 15% to 20% recorded once. Sequencing was done on a sample of PBMCs. These receptors originate from a human donor in good health (CMV status not recorded). Some clones in this sample may be carry-over from other donors' samples.

The chain joins TRBV7-9 to TRBJ1-1, with no clear D. The V gene's germline CDR1 is SEHNR and CDR2 FQNEAQ (reference sequence). V lost 4 bases and J lost 5, with 14 bases in between. The CDR3 contains 14 residues. CDR3 sequence reads: CASSYEGHDTEAFF. CDR3 nucleotide sequence: TGTGCCAGCAGCTACGAAGGGCATGATACTGAAGCTTTCTTT.

This chain connects TRBV18 to TRBJ2-3, with unresolved D. The germline gives CDR1 KGHSH, CDR2 LQKENI. This CDR3 is built from 13 residues. Between the trimmed V and J ends, which lost 5 bases and 5 bases, there was a span of 11 bases. The CDR3 region has the DNA TGTGCCAGCTCAACGCCCGGGTTAGATACGCAGTATTTT. Protein sequence: CASSTPGLDTQYF.

This clonotype was observed many times. The chain links TRBV12-3 or TRBV12-4 to TRBJ1-4; 8 nucleotides agree with TRBD1. This CDR3 is 15 amino acids long. The ends lost 1 base at V and 6 bases at J; junction bases unmatched: 4. The CDR3 sequence: CASSLDRGFDEKLFF. Written as DNA, the CDR3 is TGTGCCAGCAGTTTAGACAGGGGGTTCGATGAAAAACTGTTTTTT.

This clonotype was seen only a few times. The rearrangement uses TRBV28 and TRBJ1-2; possible D gene TRBD1, 6 bases. Trimming shortened V by 5 bases and J by 8 bases, and 18 bases separated the two germline ends. Per the germline V gene, CDR1 is MDHEN and CDR2 is SYDVKM. This CDR3 has 14 amino acids. The CDR3: CASSKQGIHAGYTF. The CDR3 DNA reads TGTGCCAGCAGTAAACAGGGAATCCACGCCGGCTACACCTTC.

V and J are TRBV10-3 and TRBJ2-7; the D gene is possibly TRBD2 (5 bases). Looked up from germline, CDR1 is ENHRY and CDR2 is SYGVKD. Deletions cut 3 bases from V and 0 bases from J, with 9 bases between. The CDR3 length is 14 residues. The CDR3 DNA reads as TGTGCCATCAGTGAAGGAGGTAGCTCCTACGAGCAGTACTTC. This translates into CAISEGGSSYEQYF.

This clonotype was recorded a few times. The gene calls are TRBV20-1 and TRBJ1-6, with no clear D. Germline loops: CDR1 DFQATT, CDR2 SNEGSKA (reference sequence). Trimming took off 0 bases at V and 6 bases at J, with 9 bases between the two ends. The CDR3 extends over 14 amino acids. CDR3 protein: CSARDPQSNSPLHF. As DNA, the CDR3 is TGCAGTGCTAGAGATCCGCAGAGTAATTCACCCCTCCACTTT.

This clonotype was seen only a few times. J is TRBJ2-1 and V is TRBV2; 7 bases agree with TRBD1. Germline V gene sequence: CDR1 SNHLY, CDR2 FYNNEI. The CDR3 consists of 14 residues. The V and J ends lost 6 bases and 3 bases, in that order; junction bases with no gene match: 5. The CDR3 DNA is TGTGCCAGCAGGCTGACAGGGAACTACAATGAGCAGTTCTTC. This sequence encodes CASRLTGNYNEQFF.

Comment on this clonotype: This may come from a read error, since a much larger clone is one base off. The chain links TRBV7-3 to TRBJ2-2; tentative D call: TRBD2 (5 bases). The CDR3 runs 15 residues. Germline lookup yields CDR1 SGHTA and CDR2 FQGTGA. Trimming pared 5 bases from V and 8 bases from J, leaving 18 bases between. In DNA form, the CDR3 reads TGTGCCAGCAGCCAGACCGCTAGCTGGCCTGGGGAGCTGTTTTTT. Translation: CASSQTASWPGELFF.

The table lists this clonotype with many counts. The chain is built from TRBV7-3 and TRBJ2-3; D is uncertain. CDR3 length: 13 residues. The germline V gene encodes CDR1 SGHTA and CDR2 FQGTGA. With 3 bases removed from V and 5 bases from J, the gap between germline ends came to 9 bases. This chain's CDR3 is CASSFQSLDTQYF. The CDR3 nucleotides are TGTGCCAGCAGCTTTCAATCCCTAGATACGCAGTATTTT.

This chain uses TRBV4-1 with TRBJ1-6; 8 bases map to TRBD1. The germline CDR1 and CDR2 sequences are MGHRA and YSYEKL. V was clipped by 8 bases and J by 6 bases; unmatched bases: 9. This CDR3 contains 15 residues. The CDR3 protein is CASGDRGTINSPLHF. The CDR3 DNA reads TGCGCCAGCGGAGACAGGGGTACGATTAATTCACCCCTCCACTTT.

The chain uses TRBV4-1 and TRBJ1-6; the D is unclear. The CDR3 covers 16 residues. CDR1 and CDR2 (germline): MGHRA, YSYEKL. The V end lost 1 base, the J end lost 0 bases, and 7 bases lay between the germline ends. For the CDR3, the DNA is TGCGCCAGCAGCCAAGTTACCGTCTCCTATAATTCACCCCTCCACTTT. Its translation is CASSQVTVSYNSPLHF.

This clonotype was detected ten times or more. The chain combines TRBV6-2 or TRBV6-3 with TRBJ1-1, with unresolved D. Germline V gene sequence: CDR1 MNHEY, CDR2 SVGEGT. The V end was cut by 1 base, the J end by 4 bases, with 4 bases between. The CDR3 length is 12 residues. The CDR3: CASSYYATEAFF. The CDR3 DNA is TGTGCCAGCAGTTACTACGCCACTGAAGCTTTCTTT.

This clonotype was seen a handful of times. The chain carries TRBV19 and TRBJ2-6; TRBD1 matches 7 bases. The J segment lost 2 bases and the V segment lost 7 bases, leaving 8 bases of the junction unmatched. Germline values: CDR1 LNHDA, CDR2 SQIVND (reference sequence). This CDR3 is 16 amino acids long. The chain's CDR3 is CASNQGVVAGANVLTF. The CDR3 nucleotides read TGTGCCAGTAACCAGGGGGTGGTAGCTGGGGCCAACGTCCTGACTTTC.

The sample holds many counts of this clonotype. V and J are TRBV7-2 and TRBJ1-2; TRBD1 matches at 7 bases. The germline CDR1 and CDR2 sequences are SGHTA and FQGNSA. Unmatched junction bases numbered 9, after V lost 5 bases and J lost 0 bases. The CDR3 sequence is 16 residues long. The CDR3 DNA reads as TGTGCCAGCAGCCAGGCCGGGACAGATGCTAACTATGGCTACACCTTC. It encodes CASSQAGTDANYGYTF.

The J gene is TRBJ1-1, the V gene TRBV7-9, with TRBD1 matching over 9 bases. The J segment lost 5 bases and the V segment lost 2 bases, leaving 9 bases of the junction unmatched. The germline CDR1 and CDR2 sequences are SEHNR and FQNEAQ (reference sequence). CDR3 length equals 16 residues. This CDR3 reads CASSLPGQGTGTEAFF. The CDR3 region has the DNA TGTGCCAGCAGCTTACCGGGACAGGGTACGGGGACTGAAGCTTTCTTT.

This chain links TRBV5-5 with TRBJ1-1; TRBD1 might be the D (5 bases). The CDR3 totals 14 residues. Germline lookup yields CDR1 SGHKS and CDR2 YYEKEE (reference sequence). V was cut by 4 bases and J by 4 bases, with 14 bases left in between. DNA of the CDR3: TGTGCCAGCAGCCTGGGGGGGGATAGCACTGAAGCTTTCTTT. Translated: CASSLGGDSTEAFF.

This clonotype was detected only a few times. The chain is built from TRBV11-1 and TRBJ1-1; 7 nucleotides agree with TRBD1. Germline CDR1 SGHAT, CDR2 FQDESV (reference sequence). The CDR3 has 15 residues. The V and J ends lost 4 bases and 4 bases, in that order; junction bases with no gene match: 9. This CDR3 reads CASSSEGAGGTEAFF. CDR3 DNA sequence: TGTGCCAGCAGCTCGGAAGGGGCAGGGGGCACTGAAGCTTTCTTT.

This clonotype showed up many times. The chain uses TRBV7-9 and TRBJ2-3; weak D call: TRBD2 (6 bases). This CDR3 comprises 15 residues. Germline V gene lookup returns CDR1 SEHNR and CDR2 FQNEAQ (reference sequence). V was cut by 0 bases and J by 2 bases, with 9 bases left in between. In DNA form, the CDR3 reads TGTGCCAGCAGCTTAGCGCGCGGGAACACAGATACGCAGTATTTT. Translated: CASSLARGNTDTQYF.